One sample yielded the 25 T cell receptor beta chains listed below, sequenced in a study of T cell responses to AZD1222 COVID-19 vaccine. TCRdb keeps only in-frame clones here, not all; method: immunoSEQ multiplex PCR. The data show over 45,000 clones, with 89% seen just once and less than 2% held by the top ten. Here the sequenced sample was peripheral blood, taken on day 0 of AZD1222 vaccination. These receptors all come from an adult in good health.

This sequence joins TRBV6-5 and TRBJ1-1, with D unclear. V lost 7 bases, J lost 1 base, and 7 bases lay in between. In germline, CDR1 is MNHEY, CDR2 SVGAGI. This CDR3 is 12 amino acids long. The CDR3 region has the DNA TGTGCCAGCAAACGGCCGAACACTGAAGCTTTCTTT. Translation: CASKRPNTEAFF.

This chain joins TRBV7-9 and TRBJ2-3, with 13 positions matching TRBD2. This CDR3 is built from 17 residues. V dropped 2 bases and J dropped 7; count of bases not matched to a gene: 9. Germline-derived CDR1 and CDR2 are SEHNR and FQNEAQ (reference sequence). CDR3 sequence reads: CASSLYPLAGGPYTQYF. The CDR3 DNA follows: TGTGCCAGCAGCTTATACCCACTAGCGGGAGGGCCGTATACGCAGTATTTT.

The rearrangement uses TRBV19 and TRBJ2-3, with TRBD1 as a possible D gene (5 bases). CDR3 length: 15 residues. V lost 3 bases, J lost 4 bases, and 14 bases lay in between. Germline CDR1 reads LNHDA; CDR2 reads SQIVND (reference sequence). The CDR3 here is CASSIGARKADTQYF. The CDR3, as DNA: TGTGCCAGTAGTATTGGGGCGAGGAAGGCAGATACGCAGTATTTT.

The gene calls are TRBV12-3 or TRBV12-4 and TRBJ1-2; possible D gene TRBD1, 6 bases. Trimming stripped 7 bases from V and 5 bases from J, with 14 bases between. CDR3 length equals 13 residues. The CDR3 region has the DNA TGTGCCAGCACCAGAGAACAGGGATATGGCTACACCTTC. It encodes CASTREQGYGYTF.

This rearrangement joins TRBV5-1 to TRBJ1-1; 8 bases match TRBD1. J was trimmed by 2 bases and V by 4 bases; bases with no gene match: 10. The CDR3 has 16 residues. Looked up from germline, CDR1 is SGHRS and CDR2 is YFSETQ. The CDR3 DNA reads TGCGCCAGCAGCGTGGAGCCATCAGGGGGCAACACTGAAGCTTTCTTT. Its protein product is CASSVEPSGGNTEAFF.

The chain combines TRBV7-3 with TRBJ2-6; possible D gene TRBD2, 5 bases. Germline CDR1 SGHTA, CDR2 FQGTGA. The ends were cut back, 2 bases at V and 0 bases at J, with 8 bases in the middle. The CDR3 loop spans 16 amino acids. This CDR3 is CASSLDGNSGANVLTF. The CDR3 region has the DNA TGTGCCAGCAGCTTAGACGGGAACTCTGGGGCCAACGTCCTGACTTTC. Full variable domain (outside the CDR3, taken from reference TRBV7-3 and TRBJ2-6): GAGVSQTPSNKVTEKGKYVELRCDPISGHTALYWYRQSLGQGPEFLIYFQGTGAADDSGLPNDRFFAVRPEGSVSTLKIQRTERGDSAVYLCASSLDGNSGANVLTFGAGSRLTVL.

CDR3 DNA: TGTGCCAGCAGCTCAAAGCTATATGACACCGGGGAGCTGTTTTTT. Residues: CASSSKLYDTGELFF. The J gene is TRBJ2-2, the V gene TRBV9, with no clear D. V was clipped by 4 bases and J by 3 bases, with 13 bases between them. This CDR3 is built from 15 residues. Germline CDR1 reads SGDLS; CDR2 reads YYNGEE. The full variable domain, rest sourced from reference TRBV9 and TRBJ2-2, is DSGVTQTPKHLITATGQRVTLRCSPRSGDLSVYWYQQSLDQGLQFLIQYYNGEERAKGNILERFSAQQFPDLHSELNLSSLELGDSALYFCASSSKLYDTGELFFGEGSRLTVL.

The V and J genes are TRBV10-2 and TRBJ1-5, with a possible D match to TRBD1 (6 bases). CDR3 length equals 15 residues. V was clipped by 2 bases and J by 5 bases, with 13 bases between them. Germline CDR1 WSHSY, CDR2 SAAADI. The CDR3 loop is CASSERAGGYQPQHF. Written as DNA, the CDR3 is TGCGCCAGCAGTGAGAGGGCGGGGGGCTATCAGCCCCAGCATTTT.

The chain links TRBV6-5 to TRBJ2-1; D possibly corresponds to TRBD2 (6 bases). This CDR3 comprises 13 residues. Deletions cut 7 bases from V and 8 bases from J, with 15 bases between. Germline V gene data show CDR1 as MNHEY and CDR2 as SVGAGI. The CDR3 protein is CASIRDLGDEQFF. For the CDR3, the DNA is TGTGCCAGCATCCGGGACTTGGGGGATGAGCAGTTCTTC.

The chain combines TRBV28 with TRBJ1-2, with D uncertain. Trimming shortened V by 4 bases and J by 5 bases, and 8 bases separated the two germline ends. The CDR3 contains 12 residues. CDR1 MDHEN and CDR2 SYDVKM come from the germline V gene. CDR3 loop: CASSSTEYGYTF. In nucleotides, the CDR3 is TGTGCCAGCAGTTCCACAGAGTATGGCTACACCTTC.

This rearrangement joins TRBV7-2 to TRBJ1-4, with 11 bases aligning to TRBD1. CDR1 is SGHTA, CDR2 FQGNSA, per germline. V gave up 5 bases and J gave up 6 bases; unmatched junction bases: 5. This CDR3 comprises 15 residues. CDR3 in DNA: TGTGCCAGCAGCCCGGACAGGGGGCGTTATGAAAAACTGTTTTTT. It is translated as CASSPDRGRYEKLFF.

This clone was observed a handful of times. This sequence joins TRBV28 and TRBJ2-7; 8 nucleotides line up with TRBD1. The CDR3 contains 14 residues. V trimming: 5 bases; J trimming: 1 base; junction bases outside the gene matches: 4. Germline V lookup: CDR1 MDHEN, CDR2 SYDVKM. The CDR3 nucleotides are TGTGCCAGCAGTAAACAGGGGGAATCCTACGAGCAGTACTTC. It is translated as CASSKQGESYEQYF. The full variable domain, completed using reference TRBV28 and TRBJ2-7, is DVKVTQSSRYLVKRTGEKVFLECVQDMDHENMFWYRQDPGLGLRLIYFSYDVKMKEKGDIPEGYSVSREKKERFSLILESASTNQTSMYLCASSKQGESYEQYFGPGTRLTVT.

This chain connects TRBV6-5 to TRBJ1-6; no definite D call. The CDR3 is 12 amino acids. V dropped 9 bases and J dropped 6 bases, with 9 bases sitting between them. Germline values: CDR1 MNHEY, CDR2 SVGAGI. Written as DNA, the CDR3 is TGTGCCAGTCAGACGGCTAATTCACCCCTCCACTTT. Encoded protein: CASQTANSPLHF.

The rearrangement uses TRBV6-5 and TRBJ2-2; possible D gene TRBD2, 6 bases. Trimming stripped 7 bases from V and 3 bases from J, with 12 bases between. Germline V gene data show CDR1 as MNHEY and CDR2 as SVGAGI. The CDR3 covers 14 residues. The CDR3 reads CASTRGGDTGELFF. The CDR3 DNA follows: TGTGCCAGCACGCGGGGCGGGGACACCGGGGAGCTGTTTTTT.

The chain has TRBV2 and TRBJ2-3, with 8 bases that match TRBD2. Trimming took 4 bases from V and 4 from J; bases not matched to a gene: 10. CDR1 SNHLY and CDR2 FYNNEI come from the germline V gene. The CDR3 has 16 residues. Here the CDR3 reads CASSGSGSRRADTQYF. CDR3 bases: TGTGCCAGCAGTGGCAGCGGGAGCCGTAGGGCAGATACGCAGTATTTT.

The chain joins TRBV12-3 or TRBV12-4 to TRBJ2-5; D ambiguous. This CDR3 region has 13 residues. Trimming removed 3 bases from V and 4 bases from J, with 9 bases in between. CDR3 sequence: CASSFVMGETQYF. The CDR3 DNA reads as TGTGCCAGCAGTTTCGTGATGGGAGAGACCCAGTACTTC.

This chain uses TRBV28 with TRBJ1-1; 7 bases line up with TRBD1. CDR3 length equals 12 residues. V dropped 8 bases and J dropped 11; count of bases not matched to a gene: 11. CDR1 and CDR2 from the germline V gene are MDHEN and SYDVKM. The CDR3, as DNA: TGTGCCAGCTTCGCCGGGACAGCCTCTGCTTTCTTT. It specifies CASFAGTASAFF.

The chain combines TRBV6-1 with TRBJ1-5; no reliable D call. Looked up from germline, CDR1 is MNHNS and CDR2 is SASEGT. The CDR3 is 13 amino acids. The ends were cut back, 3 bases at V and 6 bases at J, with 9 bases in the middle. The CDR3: CASSETRSQPQHF. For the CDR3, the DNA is TGTGCCAGCAGTGAGACCCGAAGTCAGCCCCAGCATTTT.

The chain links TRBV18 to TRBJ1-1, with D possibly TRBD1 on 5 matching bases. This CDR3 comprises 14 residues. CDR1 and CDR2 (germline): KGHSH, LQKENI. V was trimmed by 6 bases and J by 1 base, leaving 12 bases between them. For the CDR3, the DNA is TGTGCCAGCTCGACGACAGTGGGGAACACTGAAGCTTTCTTT. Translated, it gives CASSTTVGNTEAFF.

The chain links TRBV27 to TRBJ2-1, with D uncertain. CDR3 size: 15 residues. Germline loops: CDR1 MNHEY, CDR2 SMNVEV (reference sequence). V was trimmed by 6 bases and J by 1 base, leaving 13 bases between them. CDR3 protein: CASRVYGQSYNEQFF. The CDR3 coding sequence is TGTGCCAGCAGAGTCTACGGGCAGTCCTACAATGAGCAGTTCTTC.

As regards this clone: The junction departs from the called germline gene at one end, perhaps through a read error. The CDR3: CASTYRQGSSDSPLHF. The CDR3 DNA reads as TGTGCCAGCACTTACCGGCAGGGGTCTTCTGATTCACCCCTCCACTTT. The V and J genes are TRBV6-5 and TRBJ1-6, with a tentative D call TRBD1 (6 bases). CDR3 size: 16 residues. Per the germline V gene, CDR1 is MNHEY and CDR2 is SVGAGI.

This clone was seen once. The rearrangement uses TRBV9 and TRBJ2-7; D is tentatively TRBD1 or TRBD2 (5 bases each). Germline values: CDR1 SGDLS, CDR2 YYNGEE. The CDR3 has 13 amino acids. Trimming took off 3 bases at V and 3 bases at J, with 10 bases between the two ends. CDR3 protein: CASSDRDGYEQYF. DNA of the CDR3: TGTGCCAGCAGCGACCGGGACGGCTACGAGCAGTACTTC. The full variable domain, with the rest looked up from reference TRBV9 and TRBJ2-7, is DSGVTQTPKHLITATGQRVTLRCSPRSGDLSVYWYQQSLDQGLQFLIQYYNGEERAKGNILERFSAQQFPDLHSELNLSSLELGDSALYFCASSDRDGYEQYFGPGTRLTVT.

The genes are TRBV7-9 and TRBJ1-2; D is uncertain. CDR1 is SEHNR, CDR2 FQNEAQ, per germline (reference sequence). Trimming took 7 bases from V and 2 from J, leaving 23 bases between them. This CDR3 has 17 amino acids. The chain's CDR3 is CASTPNRGLPSNYGYTF. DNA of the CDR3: TGTGCCAGCACTCCAAACAGAGGCCTACCTTCCAACTATGGCTACACCTTC. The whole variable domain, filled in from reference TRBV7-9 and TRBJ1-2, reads DTGVSQNPRHKITKRGQNVTFRCDPISEHNRLYWYRQTLGQGPEFLTYFQNEAQLEKSRLLSDRFSAERPKGSFSTLEIQRTEQGDSAMYLCASTPNRGLPSNYGYTFGSGTRLTVV.

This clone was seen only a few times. In DNA, the CDR3 is TGCAGCGTTGATGCGGGAGGTTACGAGCAGTACTTC. It translates to CSVDAGGYEQYF. This chain uses TRBV29-1 with TRBJ2-7, with 8 bases identical to TRBD2. This CDR3 has 12 amino acids. V was pared by 3 bases and J by 4 bases, with 2 bases of the junction left unmatched. The germline V gene has CDR1 SQVTM and CDR2 ANQGSEA.

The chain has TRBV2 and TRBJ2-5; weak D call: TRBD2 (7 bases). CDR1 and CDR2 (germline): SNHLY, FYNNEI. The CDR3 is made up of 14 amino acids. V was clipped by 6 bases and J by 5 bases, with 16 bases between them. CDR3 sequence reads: CASRLQGGGETQYF. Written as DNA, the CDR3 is TGTGCCAGCAGGTTACAGGGAGGGGGGGAGACCCAGTACTTC.